This T cell receptor beta chain was sequenced for a study of metastatic and nonmetastatic thyroid tumors. Study information: Where malignant and benign thyroid patients were concerned, repertoires were compared across blood and tumor or nodule tissue. Study-level results: TCR beta diversity was reportedly significantly higher in malignant thyroid tumors than benign nodules, in blood and tumor.

TCRdb reprocessed the PCR reads using MiXCR. The sample includes fewer than 40,000 clones, approximately 18% of them seen just once. J lost 3 bases, V lost 4 bases, and 12 bases had no gene match. Germline V gene lookup returns CDR1 MNHEY and CDR2 SVGEGT. CDR3 length: 16 amino acids. This clone appeared a few times. Its matching antigen is unknown. Thyroid surgery took place with no prior treatment in any patient. Sequencing input: blood. This sequence was found in a male donor with papillary thyroid cancer or a benign thyroid nodule (not recorded which). Some clones in this sample may be carry-over from other donors' samples. This chain joins TRBV6-2 or TRBV6-3 and TRBJ2-7, with 7 bases matching TRBD1. Written as DNA, the CDR3 is TGTGCCAGCAGTTCCGGACCCGGACAGGTCTTCTACGAGCAGTACTTC. This codes for CASSSGPGQVFYEQYF.